This TCR beta chain emerged from a study of T cell repertoires in cytomegalovirus infection. Notes on the study in general: Carriers of CMV plus the relevant HLA were identified by cumulative public TCR beta family frequency.

The V gene's germline CDR1 is DFQATT and CDR2 SNEGSKA (reference sequence). Deletions cut 6 bases from V and 8 bases from J, with 14 bases between. CDR3 size: 12 residues. One entry per CDR3 protein results from TCRdb running MiXCR on the reads. Seen here are some 560,000 distinct CDR3 sequences, about 40% observed once, and the top ten hold more than 40%. As regards this clonotype: Its specificity is not known.

The V and J genes are TRBV20-1 and TRBJ2-1; D might be TRBD2 (6 bases). The source is a human donor in good health (CMV status not recorded). Some clones in this sample may be carry-over from other donors' samples. The source material was cultured PBMCs, sampled from culture after CMV antigen stimulation. For the CDR3, the DNA is TGCAGTGCAACGTCTAGCGTCGATGAGCAGTTCTTC. Its translation: CSATSSVDEQFF.